This T cell receptor beta chain was sequenced during a study of blood T cell repertoires in COVID-19. Categorization into cohorts depended on clinical history that participants reported. Sequencing used immunoSEQ multiplex PCR; TCRdb keeps in-frame clones, though not all of them. The sample holds around 150,000 clones, around 82% seen once. CDR3 length equals 16 residues. V lost 7 bases and J lost 0, with 16 bases in between. CDR1 is LNHDA and CDR2 is SQIVND in the germline V gene (reference sequence). The chain has TRBV19 and TRBJ2-1, with a tentative D call TRBD2 (7 bases). The specimen was PBMCs or T cells enriched from blood (not recorded which). This TCR came from a man aged 35 to 55 who had recovered from COVID-19. The CDR3 sequence: CASKGGVGGSYNEQFF. In DNA, the CDR3 is TGTGCCAGTAAGGGGGGGGTGGGGGGCTCCTACAATGAGCAGTTCTTC.